This T cell receptor beta chain originates from a study of T cells in Graves' hyperthyroidism and ophthalmopathy. V was clipped by 0 bases and J by 6 bases, with 3 bases between them. Germline values: CDR1 LNHNV, CDR2 YYDKDF (reference sequence). The CDR3 has 13 residues. In patients aged 18 to 65, hyperthyroidism was newly diagnosed, with duration under 2 months. Amplification targeted TCR beta CDR3 regions from RNA transcripts. The HTBI primer set served for first-round RT-PCR of the TCR CDR3. TCRdb reanalysed the multiplex PCR reads using MiXCR and keeps one entry per CDR3 protein. The sample carries just over 550,000 distinct CDR3 sequences, 40% to 55% recorded once.

The source is a woman aged 18-29 years with Graves' hyperthyroidism. The V call is TRBV15, the J call TRBJ1-6; D is unresolved. Sequenced input: peripheral blood or thyroid tissue (not recorded which). CDR3 nucleotide sequence: TGTGCCACCAGCAGAGACTTTAATTCACCCCTCCACTTT. It codes for CATSRDFNSPLHF.